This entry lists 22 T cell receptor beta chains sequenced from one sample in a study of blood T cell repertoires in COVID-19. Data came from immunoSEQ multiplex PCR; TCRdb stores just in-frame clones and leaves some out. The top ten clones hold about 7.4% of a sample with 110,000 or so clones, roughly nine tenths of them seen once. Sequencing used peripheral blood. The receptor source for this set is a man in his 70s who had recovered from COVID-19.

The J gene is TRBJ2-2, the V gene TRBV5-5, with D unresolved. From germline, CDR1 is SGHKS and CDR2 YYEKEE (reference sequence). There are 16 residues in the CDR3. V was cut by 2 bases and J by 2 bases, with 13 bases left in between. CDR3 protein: CASSLRLSRNTGELFF. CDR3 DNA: TGTGCCAGCAGCTTACGTTTATCCAGAAACACCGGGGAGCTGTTTTTT.

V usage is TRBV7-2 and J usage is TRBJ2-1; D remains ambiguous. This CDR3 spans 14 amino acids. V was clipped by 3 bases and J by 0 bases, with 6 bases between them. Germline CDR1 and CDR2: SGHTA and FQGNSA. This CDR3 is CASSLESSYNEQFF. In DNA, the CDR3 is TGTGCCAGCAGCTTGGAGAGCTCCTACAATGAGCAGTTCTTC.

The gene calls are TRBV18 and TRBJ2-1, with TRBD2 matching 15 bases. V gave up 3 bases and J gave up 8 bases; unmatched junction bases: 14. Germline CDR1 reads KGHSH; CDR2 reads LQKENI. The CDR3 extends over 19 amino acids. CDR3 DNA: TGTGCCAGCTCACCGGGACTAGCGGGAGGCCTCTTCCTGGTCGATGAGCAGTTCTTC. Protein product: CASSPGLAGGLFLVDEQFF.

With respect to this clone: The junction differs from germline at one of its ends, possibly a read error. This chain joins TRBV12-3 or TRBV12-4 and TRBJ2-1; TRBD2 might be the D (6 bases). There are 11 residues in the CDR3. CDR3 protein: CGSGSYNEQFF. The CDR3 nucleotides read TGCGGTAGCGGAAGTTACAATGAGCAGTTCTTC.

The CDR3 DNA follows: TGTGCCAGCAGTTCCCGTCACAGAGGAAACACCATATATTTT. Protein: CASSSRHRGNTIYF. The genes are TRBV6-5 and TRBJ1-3; D not resolved. Trimming removed 4 bases from V and 4 bases from J, with 11 bases in between. Germline CDR1 reads MNHEY; CDR2 reads SVGAGI. This CDR3 comprises 14 residues.

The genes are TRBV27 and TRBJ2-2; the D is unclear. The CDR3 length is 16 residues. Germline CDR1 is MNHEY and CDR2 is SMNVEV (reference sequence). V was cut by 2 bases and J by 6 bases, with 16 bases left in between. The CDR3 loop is CASSLRFTGSPGELFF. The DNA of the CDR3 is TGTGCCAGCAGTTTACGGTTTACGGGTTCCCCCGGGGAGCTGTTTTTT.

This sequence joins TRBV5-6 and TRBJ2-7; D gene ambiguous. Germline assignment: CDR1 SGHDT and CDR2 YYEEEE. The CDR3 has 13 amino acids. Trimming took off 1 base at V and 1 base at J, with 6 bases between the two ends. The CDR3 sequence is CASSLPDSYEQYF. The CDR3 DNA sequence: TGTGCCAGCAGCTTGCCAGATTCCTACGAGCAGTACTTC.

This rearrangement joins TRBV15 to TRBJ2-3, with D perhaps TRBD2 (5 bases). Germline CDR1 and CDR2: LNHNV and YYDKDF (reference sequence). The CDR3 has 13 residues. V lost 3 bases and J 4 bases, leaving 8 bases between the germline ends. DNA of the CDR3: TGTGCCACCAGCAGGCGGGCGGCAGATACGCAGTATTTT. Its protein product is CATSRRAADTQYF. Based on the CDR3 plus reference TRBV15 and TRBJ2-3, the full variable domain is DAMVIQNPRYQVTQFGKPVTLSCSQTLNHNVMYWYQQKSSQAPKLLFHYYDKDFNNEADTPDNFQSRRPNTSFCFLDIRSPGLGDTAMYLCATSRRAADTQYFGPGTRLTVL.

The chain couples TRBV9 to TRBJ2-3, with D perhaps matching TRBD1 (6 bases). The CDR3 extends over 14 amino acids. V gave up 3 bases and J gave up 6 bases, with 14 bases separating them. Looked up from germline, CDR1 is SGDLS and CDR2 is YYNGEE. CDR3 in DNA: TGTGCCAGCAGCGCGGACCCAGGGGCCGATACGCAGTATTTT. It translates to CASSADPGADTQYF. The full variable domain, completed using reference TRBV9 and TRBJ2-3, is DSGVTQTPKHLITATGQRVTLRCSPRSGDLSVYWYQQSLDQGLQFLIQYYNGEERAKGNILERFSAQQFPDLHSELNLSSLELGDSALYFCASSADPGADTQYFGPGTRLTVL.

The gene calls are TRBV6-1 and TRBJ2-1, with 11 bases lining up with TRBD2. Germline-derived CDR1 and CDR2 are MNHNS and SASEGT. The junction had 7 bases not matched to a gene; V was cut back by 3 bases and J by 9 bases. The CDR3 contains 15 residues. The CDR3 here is CASSEVGTSGPEQFF. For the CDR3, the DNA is TGTGCCAGCAGTGAGGTGGGGACTAGCGGCCCTGAGCAGTTCTTC.

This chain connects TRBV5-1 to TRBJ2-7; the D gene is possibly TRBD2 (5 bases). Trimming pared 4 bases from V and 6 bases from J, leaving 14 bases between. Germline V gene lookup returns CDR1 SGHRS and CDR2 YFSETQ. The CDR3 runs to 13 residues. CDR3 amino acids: CASSRGSSSEQYF. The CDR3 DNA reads TGCGCCAGCAGCCGAGGGTCTAGCTCCGAGCAGTACTTC.

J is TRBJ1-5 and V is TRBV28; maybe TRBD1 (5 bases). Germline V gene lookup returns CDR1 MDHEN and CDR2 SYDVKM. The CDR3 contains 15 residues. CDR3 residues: CATIGVWGRNQPQHF. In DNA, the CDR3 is TGTGCTACCATAGGGGTCTGGGGTCGTAATCAGCCCCAGCATTTT. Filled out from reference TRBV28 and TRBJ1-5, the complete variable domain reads DVKVTQSSRYLVKRTGEKVFLECVQDMDHENMFWYRQDPGLGLRLIYFSYDVKMKEKGDIPEGYSVSREKKERFSLILESASTNQTSMYLCATIGVWGRNQPQHFGDGTRLSIL.

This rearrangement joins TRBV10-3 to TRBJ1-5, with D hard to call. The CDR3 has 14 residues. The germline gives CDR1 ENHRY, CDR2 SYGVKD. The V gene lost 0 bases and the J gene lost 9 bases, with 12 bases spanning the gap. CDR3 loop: CAISESTYQRPQHF. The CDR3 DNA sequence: TGTGCCATCAGTGAGTCCACCTATCAACGGCCCCAGCATTTT.

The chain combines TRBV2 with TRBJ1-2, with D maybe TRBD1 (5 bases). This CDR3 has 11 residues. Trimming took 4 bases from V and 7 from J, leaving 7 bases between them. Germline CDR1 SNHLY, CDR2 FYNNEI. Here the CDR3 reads CASSVGGGYTF. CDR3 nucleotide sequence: TGTGCCAGCAGTGTCGGGGGTGGCTACACCTTC.

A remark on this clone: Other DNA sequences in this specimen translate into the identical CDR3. The DNA for the CDR3 is TGTGCCAGCAGTACAGGGGGCGGTCAGCCCCAGCATTTT. It is translated as CASSTGGGQPQHF. V usage is TRBV6-5 and J usage is TRBJ1-5; 9 positions agree with TRBD1. V trimming: 5 bases; J trimming: 6 bases; junction bases outside the gene matches: 2. The germline CDR1 and CDR2 sequences are MNHEY and SVGAGI. The CDR3 covers 13 residues.

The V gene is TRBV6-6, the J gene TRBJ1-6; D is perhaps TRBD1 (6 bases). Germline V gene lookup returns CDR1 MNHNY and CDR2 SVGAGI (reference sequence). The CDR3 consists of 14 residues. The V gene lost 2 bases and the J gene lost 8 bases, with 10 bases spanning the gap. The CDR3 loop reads CASSYQGPDSPLHF. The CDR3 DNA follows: TGTGCCAGCAGTTACCAGGGGCCGGATTCACCCCTCCACTTT.

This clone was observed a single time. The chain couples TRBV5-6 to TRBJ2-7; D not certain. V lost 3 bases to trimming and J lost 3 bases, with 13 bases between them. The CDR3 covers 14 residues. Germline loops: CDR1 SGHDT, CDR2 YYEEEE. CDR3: CASSWRGKVYEQYF. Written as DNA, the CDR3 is TGTGCCAGCAGCTGGCGAGGCAAGGTCTACGAGCAGTACTTC.

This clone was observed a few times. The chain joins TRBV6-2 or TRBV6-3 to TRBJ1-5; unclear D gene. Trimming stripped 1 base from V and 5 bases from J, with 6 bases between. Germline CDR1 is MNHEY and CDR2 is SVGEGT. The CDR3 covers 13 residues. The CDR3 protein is CASSYYADQPQHF. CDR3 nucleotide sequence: TGTGCCAGCAGTTACTACGCGGATCAGCCCCAGCATTTT.

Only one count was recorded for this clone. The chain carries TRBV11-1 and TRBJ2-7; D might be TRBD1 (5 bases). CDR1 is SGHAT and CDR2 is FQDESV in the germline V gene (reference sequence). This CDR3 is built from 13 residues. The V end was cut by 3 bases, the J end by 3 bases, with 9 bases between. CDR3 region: CASSFAGIYEQYF. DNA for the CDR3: TGTGCCAGCAGCTTTGCAGGGATCTACGAGCAGTACTTC. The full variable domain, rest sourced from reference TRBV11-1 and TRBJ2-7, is EAEVAQSPRYKITEKSQAVAFWCDPISGHATLYWYRQILGQGPELLVQFQDESVVDDSQLPKDRFSAERLKGVDSTLKIQPAELGDSAMYLCASSFAGIYEQYFGPGTRLTVT.

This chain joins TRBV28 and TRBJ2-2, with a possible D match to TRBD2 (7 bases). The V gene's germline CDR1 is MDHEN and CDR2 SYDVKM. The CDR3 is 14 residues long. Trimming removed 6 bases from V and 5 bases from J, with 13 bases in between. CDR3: CASSLGGRTGELFF. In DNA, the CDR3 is TGTGCCAGCAGCCTCGGGGGGCGGACCGGGGAGCTGTTTTTT.

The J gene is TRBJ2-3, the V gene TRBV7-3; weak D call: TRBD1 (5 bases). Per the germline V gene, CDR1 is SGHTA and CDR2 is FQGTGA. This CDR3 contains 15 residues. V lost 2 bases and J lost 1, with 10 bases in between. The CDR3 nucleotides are TGTGCCAGCAGCTTACAGGGCTCCGGCACAGATACGCAGTATTTT. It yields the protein CASSLQGSGTDTQYF.

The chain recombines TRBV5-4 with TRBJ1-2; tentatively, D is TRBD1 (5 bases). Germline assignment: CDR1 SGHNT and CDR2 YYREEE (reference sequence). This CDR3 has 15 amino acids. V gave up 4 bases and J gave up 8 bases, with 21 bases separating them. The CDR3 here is CASSPRGGRVEGYTF. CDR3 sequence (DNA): TGTGCCAGCAGCCCAAGAGGCGGCAGGGTGGAAGGCTACACCTTC. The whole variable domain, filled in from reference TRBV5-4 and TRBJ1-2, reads ETGVTQSPTHLIKTRGQQVTLRCSSQSGHNTVSWYQQALGQGPQFIFQYYREEENGRGNFPPRFSGLQFPNYSSELNVNALELDDSALYLCASSPRGGRVEGYTFGSGTRLTVV.